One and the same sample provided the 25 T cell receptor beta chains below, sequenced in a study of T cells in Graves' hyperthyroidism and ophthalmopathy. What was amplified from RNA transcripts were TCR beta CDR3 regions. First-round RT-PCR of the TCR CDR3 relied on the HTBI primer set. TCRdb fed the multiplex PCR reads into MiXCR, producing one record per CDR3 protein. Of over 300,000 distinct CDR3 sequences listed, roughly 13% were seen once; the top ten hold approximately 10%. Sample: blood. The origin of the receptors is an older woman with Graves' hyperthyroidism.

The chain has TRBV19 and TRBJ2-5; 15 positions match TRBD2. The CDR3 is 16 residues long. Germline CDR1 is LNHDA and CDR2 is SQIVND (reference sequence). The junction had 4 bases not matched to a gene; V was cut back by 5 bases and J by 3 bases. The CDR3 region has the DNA TGTGCCAGTAGTTGGACTAGCGGGAGGGTTGAAGAGACCCAGTACTTC. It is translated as CASSWTSGRVEETQYF.

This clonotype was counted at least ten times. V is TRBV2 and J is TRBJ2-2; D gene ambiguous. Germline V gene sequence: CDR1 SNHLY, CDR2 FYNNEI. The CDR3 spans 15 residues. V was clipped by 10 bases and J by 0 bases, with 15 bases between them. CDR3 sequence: CAIPNSAANTGELFF. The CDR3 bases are TGTGCCATCCCCAACTCGGCGGCGAACACCGGGGAGCTGTTTTTT.

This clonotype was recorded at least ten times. The CDR3 sequence is CASSRGRVSYEQYF. DNA for the CDR3: TGTGCCAGCAGCAGGGGGCGGGTATCCTACGAGCAGTACTTC. This chain joins TRBV9 and TRBJ2-7; TRBD1 aligns across 7 bases. Trimming removed 4 bases from V and 1 base from J; junction bases left unmatched: 5. This CDR3 has 14 residues. Germline V gives CDR1 SGDLS, CDR2 YYNGEE.

The CDR3 sequence is CSARGGQSYEQYF. The CDR3 nucleotides read TGCAGTGCTAGAGGGGGGCAATCCTACGAGCAGTACTTC. The gene calls are TRBV20-1 and TRBJ2-7; D is possibly TRBD1 (6 bases). The V gene lost 1 base and the J gene lost 1 base, with 8 bases spanning the gap. CDR1 and CDR2 from the germline V gene are DFQATT and SNEGSKA (reference sequence). This CDR3 region has 13 residues.

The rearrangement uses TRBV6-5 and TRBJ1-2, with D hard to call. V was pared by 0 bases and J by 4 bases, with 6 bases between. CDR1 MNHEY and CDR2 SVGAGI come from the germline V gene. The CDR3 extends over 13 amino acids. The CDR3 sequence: CASSYSYSYGYTF. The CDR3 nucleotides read TGTGCCAGCAGTTACTCGTACAGCTATGGCTACACCTTC.

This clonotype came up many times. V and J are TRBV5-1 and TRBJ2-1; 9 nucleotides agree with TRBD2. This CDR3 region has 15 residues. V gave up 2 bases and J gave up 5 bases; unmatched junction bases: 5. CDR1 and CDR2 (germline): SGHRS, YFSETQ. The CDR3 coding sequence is TGCGCCAGCAGCTTTTTAGCGGGAGCTAACAATGAGCAGTTCTTC. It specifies CASSFLAGANNEQFF.

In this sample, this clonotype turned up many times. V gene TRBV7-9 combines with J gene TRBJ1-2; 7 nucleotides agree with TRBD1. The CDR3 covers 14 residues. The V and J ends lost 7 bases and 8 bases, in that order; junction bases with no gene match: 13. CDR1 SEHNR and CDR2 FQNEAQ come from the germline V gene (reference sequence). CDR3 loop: CASTSLEGAPGYTF. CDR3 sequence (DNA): TGTGCCAGCACCTCCCTTGAGGGGGCTCCCGGCTACACCTTC.

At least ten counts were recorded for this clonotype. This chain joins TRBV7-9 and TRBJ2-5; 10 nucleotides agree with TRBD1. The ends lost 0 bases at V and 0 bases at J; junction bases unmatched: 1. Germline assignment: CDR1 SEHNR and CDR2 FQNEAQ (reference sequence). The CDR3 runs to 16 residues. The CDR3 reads CASSLAGQGYQETQYF. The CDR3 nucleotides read TGTGCCAGCAGCTTAGCGGGACAGGGGTACCAAGAGACCCAGTACTTC.

The chain's CDR3 is CASSSAGQANTGELFF. CDR3 DNA sequence: TGCGCCAGCAGCTCTGCGGGACAGGCAAACACCGGGGAGCTGTTTTTT. The chain joins TRBV5-1 to TRBJ2-2; 8 nucleotides match TRBD1. J was trimmed by 2 bases and V by 3 bases; bases with no gene match: 6. This CDR3 has 16 amino acids. Germline CDR1 and CDR2: SGHRS and YFSETQ.

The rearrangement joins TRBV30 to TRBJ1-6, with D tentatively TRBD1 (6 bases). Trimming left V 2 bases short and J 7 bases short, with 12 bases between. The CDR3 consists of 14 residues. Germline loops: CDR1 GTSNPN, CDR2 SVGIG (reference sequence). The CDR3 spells CAWSTGNGNSPLHF. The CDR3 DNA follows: TGTGCCTGGAGTACAGGGAATGGGAATTCACCCCTCCACTTT.

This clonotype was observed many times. CDR3 sequence: CAWSRTSLGEQFF. The CDR3 region has the DNA TGTGCCTGGAGTAGGACTAGCTTGGGTGAGCAGTTCTTC. V and J are TRBV30 and TRBJ2-1, with 8 bases aligning to TRBD2. Losses at the gene ends were 2 bases for V and 9 bases for J; bases not matched to a gene: 6. The germline V gene encodes CDR1 GTSNPN and CDR2 SVGIG (reference sequence). This CDR3 comprises 13 residues.

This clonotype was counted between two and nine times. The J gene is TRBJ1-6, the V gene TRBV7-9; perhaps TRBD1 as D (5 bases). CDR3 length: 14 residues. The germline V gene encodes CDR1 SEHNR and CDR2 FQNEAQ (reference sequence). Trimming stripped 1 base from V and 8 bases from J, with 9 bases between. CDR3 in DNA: TGTGCCAGCAGCTTAGGGGTAGGGGATTCACCCCTCCACTTT. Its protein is CASSLGVGDSPLHF.

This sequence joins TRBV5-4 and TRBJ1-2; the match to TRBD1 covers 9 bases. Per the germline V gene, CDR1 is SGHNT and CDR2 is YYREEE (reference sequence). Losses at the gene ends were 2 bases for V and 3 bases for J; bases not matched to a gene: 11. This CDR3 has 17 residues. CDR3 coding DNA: TGTGCCAGCAGCTTTGGATCCGGGACAGGGTACGACTATGGCTACACCTTC. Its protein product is CASSFGSGTGYDYGYTF.

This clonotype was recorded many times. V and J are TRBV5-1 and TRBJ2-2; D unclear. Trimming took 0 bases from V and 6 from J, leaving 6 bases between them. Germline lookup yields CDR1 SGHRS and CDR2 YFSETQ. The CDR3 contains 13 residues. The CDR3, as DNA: TGCGCCAGCAGCTTGGGTCCAGCCGGGGAGCTGTTTTTT. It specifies CASSLGPAGELFF.

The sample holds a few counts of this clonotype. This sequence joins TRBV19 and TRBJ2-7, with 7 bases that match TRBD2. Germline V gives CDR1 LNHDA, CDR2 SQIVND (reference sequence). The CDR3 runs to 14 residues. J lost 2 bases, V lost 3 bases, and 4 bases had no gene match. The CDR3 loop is CASSMKRGPYEQYF. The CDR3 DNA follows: TGTGCCAGTAGTATGAAGCGGGGACCCTACGAGCAGTACTTC.

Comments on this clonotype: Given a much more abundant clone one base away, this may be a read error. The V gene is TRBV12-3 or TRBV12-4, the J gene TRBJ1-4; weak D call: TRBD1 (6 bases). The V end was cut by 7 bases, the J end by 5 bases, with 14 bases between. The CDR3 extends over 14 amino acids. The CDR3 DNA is TGTGCCAGCACCCCGGGAAGGGGGAATGAAAAACTGTTTTTT. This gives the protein CASTPGRGNEKLFF.

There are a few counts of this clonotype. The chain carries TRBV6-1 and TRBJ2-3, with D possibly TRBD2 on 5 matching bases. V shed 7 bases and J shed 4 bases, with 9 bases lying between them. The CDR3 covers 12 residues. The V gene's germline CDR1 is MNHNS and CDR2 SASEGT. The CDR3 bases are TGTGCCAGCAAGTGGGAGCCAGATACGCAGTATTTT. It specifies CASKWEPDTQYF.

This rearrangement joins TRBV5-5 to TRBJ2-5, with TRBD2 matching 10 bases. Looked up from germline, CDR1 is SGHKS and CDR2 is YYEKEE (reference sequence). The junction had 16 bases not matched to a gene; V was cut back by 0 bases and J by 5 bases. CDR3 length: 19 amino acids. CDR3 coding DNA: TGTGCCAGCAGCTTGGAAGTTTTCACTAGCGGGACTCCCCGGGAGACCCAGTACTTC. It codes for CASSLEVFTSGTPRETQYF.

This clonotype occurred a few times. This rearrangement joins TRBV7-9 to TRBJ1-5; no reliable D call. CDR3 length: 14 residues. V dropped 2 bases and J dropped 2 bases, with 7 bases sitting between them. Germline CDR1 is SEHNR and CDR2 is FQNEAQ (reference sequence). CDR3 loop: CASSLSTGNQPQHF. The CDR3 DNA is TGTGCCAGCAGCTTATCAACCGGCAATCAGCCCCAGCATTTT.

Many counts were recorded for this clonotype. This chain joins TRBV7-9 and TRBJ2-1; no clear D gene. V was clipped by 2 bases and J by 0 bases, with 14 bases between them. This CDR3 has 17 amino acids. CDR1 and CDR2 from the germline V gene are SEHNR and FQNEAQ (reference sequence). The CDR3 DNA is TGTGCCAGCAGCTTATTGACACTCTCGAGCTCCTACAATGAGCAGTTCTTC. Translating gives CASSLLTLSSSYNEQFF.

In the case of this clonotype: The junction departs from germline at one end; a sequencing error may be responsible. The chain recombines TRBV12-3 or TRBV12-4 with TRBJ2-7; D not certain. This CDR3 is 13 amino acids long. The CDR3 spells CASSLGHSYEQYF. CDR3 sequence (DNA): TGTGCCAGCAGCTTAGGTCACAGCTACGAGCAGTACTTC.

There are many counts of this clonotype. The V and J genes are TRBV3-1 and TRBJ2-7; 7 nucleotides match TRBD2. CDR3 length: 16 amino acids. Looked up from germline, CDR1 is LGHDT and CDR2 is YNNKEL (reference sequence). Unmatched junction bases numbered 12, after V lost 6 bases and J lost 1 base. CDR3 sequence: CASRRRLAGSSYEQYF. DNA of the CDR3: TGTGCCAGCAGACGACGATTAGCGGGTTCGTCCTACGAGCAGTACTTC.

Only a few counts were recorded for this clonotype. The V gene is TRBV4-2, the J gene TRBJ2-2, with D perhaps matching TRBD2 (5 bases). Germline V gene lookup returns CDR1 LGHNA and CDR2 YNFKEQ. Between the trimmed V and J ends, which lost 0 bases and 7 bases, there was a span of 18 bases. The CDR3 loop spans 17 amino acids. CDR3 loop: CASSQDRLAQRFGELFF. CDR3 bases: TGTGCCAGCAGCCAAGATCGCCTAGCTCAGAGGTTCGGGGAGCTGTTTTTT.

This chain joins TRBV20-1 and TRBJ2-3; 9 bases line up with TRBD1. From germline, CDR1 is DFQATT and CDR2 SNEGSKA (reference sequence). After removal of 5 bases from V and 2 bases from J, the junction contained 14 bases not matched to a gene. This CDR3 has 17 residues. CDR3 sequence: CSARPRDRDLSTDTQYF. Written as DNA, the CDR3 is TGCAGTGCTCGCCCCCGGGACAGGGACCTCTCCACAGATACGCAGTATTTT.

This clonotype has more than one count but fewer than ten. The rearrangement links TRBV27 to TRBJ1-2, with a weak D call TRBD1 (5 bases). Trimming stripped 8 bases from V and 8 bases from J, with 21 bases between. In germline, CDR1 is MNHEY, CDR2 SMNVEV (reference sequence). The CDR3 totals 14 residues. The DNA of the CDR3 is TGTGCCAGCCGGGGGAGGGAGGGCGGGGACGGCTACACCTTC. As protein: CASRGREGGDGYTF.